The text below deals with one T cell receptor beta chain. What it binds is unknown. These data come from a study of vaccination and CD4 T cells after COVID-19. Background on the study: Ranging from 14 to 241, the interval between dose two and post-vaccine sampling had a median of approximately 67 days.

Trimming at V came to 0 bases and at J to 5 bases, leaving 11 bases not matched to a gene. Germline V gene data show CDR1 as MGHRA and CDR2 as YSYEKL. This CDR3 has 17 residues. Study-wide points: Rising from approximately 21 to 40, the median of SARS-CoV-2-reactive clonotypes did not change significantly.

As to time point: late sampling 161 to 241 days after vaccination in a few convalescent patients. MiXCR, run by TCRdb on the PCR reads, gives a single entry per CDR3 protein. The sample has around 37,000 distinct CDR3 sequences, around 33% seen once; the top ten hold 5.8%. The clonotype was recovered from a human donor who had recovered from COVID-19. This chain links TRBV4-1 with TRBJ2-5, with TRBD2 matching over 8 bases. This specimen consisted of CD4+ T cells from blood, obtained about 7 months after SARS-CoV-2 vaccination. The CDR3 DNA reads as TGCGCCAGCAGCCAAGATCCCGGGAGGGGTACTGGGGAGACCCAGTACTTC. Translated, it gives CASSQDPGRGTGETQYF.